One sample yielded the 19 T cell receptor beta chains listed below, sequenced in a study of glioma-infiltrating T cells. The iRepertoire nested amplicon-rescue multiplex PCR amplified TCR alpha and beta CDR3s from RNA. TCRdb re-derived calls from the multiplex PCR reads in MiXCR, one entry per CDR3 protein. The repertoire has over 70,000 distinct CDR3 sequences, 20% to 25% of them found once; the top ten carry 6.7%. The sample comprised glioma tissue, nonneoplastic brain tissue, or PBMCs (not recorded which). The receptor set was obtained from a human donor with low-grade glioma or glioblastoma, undergoing nonglioma brain surgery, or in good health (not recorded which).

This rearrangement joins TRBV29-1 to TRBJ1-4, with a possible D match to TRBD1 (6 bases). The germline gives CDR1 SQVTM, CDR2 ANQGSEA. The CDR3 spans 14 residues. V lost 7 bases and J 6 bases, leaving 18 bases between the germline ends. CDR3 protein: CSARDTGIDEKLFF. In nucleotides, the CDR3 is TGCAGCGCACGGGACACCGGGATTGATGAAAAACTGTTTTTT.

This clonotype was counted only a few times. The chain recombines TRBV29-1 with TRBJ2-7, with 7 bases matching TRBD2. The J segment lost 1 base and the V segment lost 5 bases, leaving 8 bases of the junction unmatched. The CDR3 covers 14 residues. CDR1 SQVTM and CDR2 ANQGSEA come from the germline V gene. CDR3 DNA: TGCAGCGTTATGACGGGGGGTAGGTCCTACGAGCAGTACTTC. As protein: CSVMTGGRSYEQYF.

The table lists this clonotype with many counts. The chain links TRBV20-1 to TRBJ2-3; tentative D call: TRBD2 (5 bases). The CDR3 spans 12 residues. V lost 5 bases and J 1 base, leaving 7 bases between the germline ends. The V gene's germline CDR1 is DFQATT and CDR2 SNEGSKA (reference sequence). The CDR3 bases are TGCAGTGCTGGAGGAGGCACAGATACGCAGTATTTT. It is translated as CSAGGGTDTQYF.

The chain carries TRBV20-1 and TRBJ1-6, with TRBD1 as a possible D gene (5 bases). From germline, CDR1 is DFQATT and CDR2 SNEGSKA (reference sequence). The CDR3 has 15 residues. V lost 4 bases to trimming and J lost 3 bases, with 13 bases between them. CDR3 DNA: TGCAGTGCTAAGACGGGGGTCTTCTATAATTCACCCCTCCACTTT. It translates to CSAKTGVFYNSPLHF.

This clonotype was seen at least ten times. The genes are TRBV24-1 and TRBJ1-1; D is possibly TRBD1 (5 bases). V was clipped by 2 bases and J by 2 bases, with 8 bases between them. The CDR3 covers 14 residues. Germline V gives CDR1 KGHDR, CDR2 SFDVKD. Here the CDR3 DNA reads TGTGCCACCAGTGATTCGACAGTTAACACTGAAGCTTTCTTT. Its translation is CATSDSTVNTEAFF.

This clonotype was found many times. The chain uses TRBV28 and TRBJ2-1, with 11 positions matching TRBD2. Germline V CDR1 and CDR2: MDHEN, SYDVKM. After removal of 8 bases from V and 5 bases from J, the junction contained 11 bases not matched to a gene. The CDR3 runs to 16 residues. In DNA form, the CDR3 reads TGTGCCAGCTACGATAGCGGGGGGGCCCGTCACAATGAGCAGTTCTTC. As protein: CASYDSGGARHNEQFF. Complete variable domain (other parts from reference TRBV28 and TRBJ2-1): DVKVTQSSRYLVKRTGEKVFLECVQDMDHENMFWYRQDPGLGLRLIYFSYDVKMKEKGDIPEGYSVSREKKERFSLILESASTNQTSMYLCASYDSGGARHNEQFFGPGTRLTVL.

This clonotype was counted at least ten times. This chain links TRBV7-2 with TRBJ1-5; 7 positions agree with TRBD1. With V trimmed by 2 bases and J by 11 bases, 15 bases remained unmatched. The CDR3 contains 16 residues. CDR1 is SGHTA and CDR2 is FQGNSA in the germline V gene. CDR3 region: CASSLTPAGGMMAQHF. Here the CDR3 DNA reads TGTGCCAGCAGCTTAACACCAGCAGGGGGGATGATGGCCCAGCATTTT. Based on the CDR3 plus reference TRBV7-2 and TRBJ1-5, the full variable domain is GAGVSQSPSNKVTEKGKDVELRCDPISGHTALYWYRQSLGQGLEFLIYFQGNSAPDKSGLPSDRFSAERTGGSVSTLTIQRTQQEDSAVYLCASSLTPAGGMMAQHFGDGTRLSIL.

With respect to this clonotype: A read error may produce the germline difference seen at one junction end. The chain is built from TRBV6-1 and TRBJ2-3, with 7 bases aligning to TRBD2. Per germline, CDR1 MNHNS and CDR2 SASEGT. The CDR3 has 15 residues. CDR3: CASSRQGLTIDTEYF. CDR3 DNA sequence: TGTGCCAGCAGTCGCCAGGGACTAACCATAGATACGGAGTATTTT.

This clonotype has ten or more counts. This chain connects TRBV2 to TRBJ2-7; D not certain. Germline assignment: CDR1 SNHLY and CDR2 FYNNEI. The CDR3 has 11 amino acids. The germline V and J ends were trimmed by 8 bases and 0 bases, with 5 bases remaining between them. CDR3 bases: TGTGCCAGCCGAAGCTCCTACGAGCAGTACTTC. Translation gives CASRSSYEQYF.

A remark on this clonotype: A much larger clone is a single base away; this may be a read error. The chain combines TRBV7-6 with TRBJ2-3, with D possibly being TRBD1 (6 bases). The CDR3 sequence is 15 residues long. Germline assignment: CDR1 SGHVS and CDR2 FNYEAQ. CDR3 in amino acids: CASSPLQGGTDTEYF. The CDR3, as DNA: TGTGCCAGCAGCCCACTACAGGGTGGCACAGATACGGAGTATTTT.

Concerning this clonotype itself: One end of the junction fails to match germline, which may point to a read error. The gene calls are TRBV7-9 and TRBJ2-5; 14 nucleotides line up with TRBD2. The germline gives CDR1 SEHNR, CDR2 FQNEAQ (reference sequence). The CDR3 length is 16 residues. CDR3 protein: CAGSLKTSGRAEAQYF. In DNA, the CDR3 is TGTGCCGGCAGCTTAAAGACTAGCGGGAGGGCGGAGGCCCAGTACTTC.

The chain joins TRBV20-1 to TRBJ2-3; 7 bases match TRBD2. With V trimmed by 6 bases and J by 7 bases, 22 bases remained unmatched. Germline V gene data show CDR1 as DFQATT and CDR2 as SNEGSKA (reference sequence). The CDR3 is 17 amino acids. CDR3: CSASLGGDGDFENTQYF. The CDR3, as DNA: TGCAGTGCATCCCTTGGGGGGGACGGAGACTTTGAAAATACGCAGTATTTT.

This clonotype has at least ten counts. The rearrangement joins TRBV11-2 to TRBJ1-3; maybe TRBD1 (6 bases). V lost 0 bases to trimming and J lost 2 bases, with 11 bases between them. Per the germline V gene, CDR1 is SGHAT and CDR2 is FQNNGV. The CDR3 length is 16 residues. CDR3 bases: TGTGCCAGCAGCTTAGAGCGTACAGGGCCTGGAAACACCATATATTTT. Encoded protein: CASSLERTGPGNTIYF.

This clonotype came up many times. This sequence joins TRBV20-1 and TRBJ1-1; no clear D. Germline V gives CDR1 DFQATT, CDR2 SNEGSKA (reference sequence). V lost 6 bases and J 1 base, leaving 18 bases between the germline ends. The length of the CDR3 is 15 residues. In nucleotides, the CDR3 is TGCAGTGCCCCCCGGGTTGGCCGAAAGAACACTGAAGCTTTCTTT. Residues: CSAPRVGRKNTEAFF.

This clonotype was observed many times. The V gene is TRBV11-3, the J gene TRBJ2-1; TRBD2 aligns across 7 bases. The ends lost 1 base at V and 6 bases at J; junction bases unmatched: 0. The CDR3 length is 13 residues. The germline gives CDR1 SGHNT, CDR2 YENEEA. Here the CDR3 reads CASSLASGNEQFF. The CDR3 coding sequence is TGTGCCAGCAGCTTAGCTAGCGGCAATGAGCAGTTCTTC.

This clonotype was seen ten or more times. The gene calls are TRBV20-1 and TRBJ2-3, with 7 bases identical to TRBD2. The CDR3 loop spans 16 amino acids. V lost 4 bases and J lost 0; bases outside the gene matches: 10. In germline, CDR1 is DFQATT, CDR2 SNEGSKA (reference sequence). CDR3 sequence (DNA): TGCAGTGCTATGGTTCCCAGCGGGGCTAGCACAGATACGCAGTATTTT. Its protein is CSAMVPSGASTDTQYF.

This clonotype came up many times. The chain uses TRBV6-4 and TRBJ2-1; tentative D call: TRBD2 (6 bases). CDR3 size: 16 residues. Per germline, CDR1 MRHNA and CDR2 SNTAGT. V shed 5 bases and J shed 0 bases, with 14 bases lying between them. In DNA form, the CDR3 reads TGTGCCAGCAGTCTTTTGGGGGGTAGCTCCTACAATGAGCAGTTCTTC. Its protein is CASSLLGGSSYNEQFF.

The sample holds many counts of this clonotype. The genes are TRBV6-5 and TRBJ1-5; 8 bases are shared with TRBD1. The J segment lost 4 bases and the V segment lost 0 bases, leaving 5 bases of the junction unmatched. The CDR3 is 16 amino acids. The germline CDR1 and CDR2 sequences are MNHEY and SVGAGI. The CDR3 here is CASSYSAGGMNQPQHF. As DNA, the CDR3 is TGTGCCAGCAGTTACTCAGCAGGGGGCATGAATCAGCCCCAGCATTTT.

This clonotype showed up many times. This sequence joins TRBV6-6 and TRBJ2-7, with 8 bases matching TRBD1. The V and J ends lost 2 bases and 6 bases, in that order; junction bases with no gene match: 12. CDR3 length equals 16 residues. CDR1 and CDR2 from the germline V gene are MNHNY and SVGAGI (reference sequence). This CDR3 reads CASSYRRGRGLSEQYF. DNA of the CDR3: TGTGCCAGCAGTTACAGGCGAGGCAGGGGGCTGAGCGAGCAGTACTTC.